These 12 T cell receptor beta chains originate from one sample sequenced in a study of shared clonotypes between healthy human individuals. Some clones are missing from TCRdb's copy, which holds only in-frame ones; the method was immunoSEQ multiplex PCR. The sample lists roughly 700,000 clones, around 72% occurring once. Input material: memory CD4+ T cells sorted from blood. Noted subset: CD45RA-negative fraction. These receptors were taken from a woman in her twenties or thirties in good health.

The chain has TRBV27 and TRBJ2-2, with D maybe TRBD2 (5 bases). Trimming took 3 bases from V and 6 from J, leaving 17 bases between them. Germline CDR1 is MNHEY and CDR2 is SMNVEV (reference sequence). The length of the CDR3 is 16 residues. CDR3 residues: CASSLTALGGSGELFF. CDR3 DNA: TGTGCCAGCAGTTTGACCGCACTAGGTGGGTCCGGGGAGCTGTTTTTT.

This clone was seen a few times. V usage is TRBV19 and J usage is TRBJ2-5, with 12 positions matching TRBD2. This CDR3 is 18 amino acids long. The V segment lost 4 bases and the J segment 1 base; nucleotides outside the gene matches: 10. The germline V gene has CDR1 LNHDA and CDR2 SQIVND (reference sequence). The CDR3 reads CASSSPKLAGGSQETQYF. CDR3 sequence (DNA): TGTGCCAGTAGTAGTCCCAAACTAGCGGGAGGTAGCCAAGAGACCCAGTACTTC.

The chain has TRBV29-1 and TRBJ1-1; D is perhaps TRBD1 (6 bases). This CDR3 is 12 amino acids long. CDR1 SQVTM and CDR2 ANQGSEA come from the germline V gene. Trimming took 3 bases from V and 11 from J, leaving 16 bases between them. The DNA of the CDR3 is TGCAGCGTTGACGTTCCCGGGGGGCGGGCTTTCTTT. It yields the protein CSVDVPGGRAFF.

The chain is built from TRBV19 and TRBJ2-1; TRBD2 agrees at 9 bases. The length of the CDR3 is 13 residues. Germline CDR1 and CDR2: LNHDA and SQIVND (reference sequence). The V gene end was trimmed by 3 bases and the J gene end by 8 bases; junction bases not matched to a gene: 2. CDR3 nucleotide sequence: TGTGCCAGTAGTATGCGGGAGGGCGATGAGCAGTTCTTC. This encodes CASSMREGDEQFF.

This sequence joins TRBV7-2 and TRBJ2-7; the match to TRBD2 covers 12 bases. Germline-derived CDR1 and CDR2 are SGHTA and FQGNSA. This CDR3 is 14 amino acids long. The trim removed 3 bases at V and 7 bases at J, leaving 4 bases unmatched. The CDR3, as DNA: TGTGCCAGCAGCTTCACTAGCGGGAGGATTGAGCAGTACTTC. Translated, it gives CASSFTSGRIEQYF.

The chain links TRBV5-6 to TRBJ2-1; D may be TRBD2 (6 bases). Trimming shortened V by 4 bases and J by 2 bases, and 13 bases separated the two germline ends. From germline, CDR1 is SGHDT and CDR2 YYEEEE. The CDR3 runs 15 residues. CDR3 coding DNA: TGTGCCAGCAGCGGCAAACTAGCCGCCTACAATGAGCAGTTCTTC. This encodes CASSGKLAAYNEQFF. Drawing the rest from reference TRBV5-6 and TRBJ2-1, the complete variable domain is DAGVTQSPTHLIKTRGQQVTLRCSPKSGHDTVSWYQQALGQGPQFIFQYYEEEERQRGNFPDRFSGHQFPNYSSELNVNALLLGDSALYLCASSGKLAAYNEQFFGPGTRLTVL.

The chain couples TRBV5-3 to TRBJ2-5, with D unresolved. TRBV5-3 is an open reading frame whose function is uncertain. Trimming took off 5 bases at V and 4 bases at J, with 15 bases between the two ends. The CDR3 spans 14 residues. The CDR3 protein is CARRPSWELETQYF. The CDR3 DNA reads as TGTGCCAGAAGACCTTCCTGGGAACTAGAGACCCAGTACTTC.

This chain uses TRBV28 with TRBJ2-1; D may be TRBD1 or TRBD2 (6 bases each). Germline assignment: CDR1 MDHEN and CDR2 SYDVKM. CDR3 length: 13 residues. In DNA form, the CDR3 reads TGTGCGGGGGGCCGCAGCTCCTACAATGAGCAGTTCTTC. It encodes CAGGRSSYNEQFF.

The chain joins TRBV6-1 to TRBJ2-5; D is perhaps TRBD1 (6 bases). The CDR3 covers 11 residues. Trimming removed 9 bases from V and 6 bases from J, with 11 bases in between. Per germline, CDR1 MNHNS and CDR2 SASEGT. The CDR3 DNA reads TGTGCCAGTGGGGGCCTGCAGACCCAGTACTTC. Its protein product is CASGGLQTQYF.

The gene calls are TRBV5-1 and TRBJ2-5, with 10 bases aligning to TRBD2. With 4 bases clipped from V and 1 base from J, the junction kept 7 bases outside the gene matches. From germline, CDR1 is SGHRS and CDR2 YFSETQ. The CDR3 runs 16 residues. In DNA, the CDR3 is TGCGCCAGCAGCCGCGGACTAGCGGCCTTCCAAGAGACCCAGTACTTC. Protein product: CASSRGLAAFQETQYF. Full variable domain (rest looked up from reference TRBV5-1 and TRBJ2-5): KAGVTQTPRYLIKTRGQQVTLSCSPISGHRSVSWYQQTPGQGLQFLFEYFSETQRNKGNFPGRFSGRQFSNSRSEMNVSTLELGDSALYLCASSRGLAAFQETQYFGPGTRLLVL.

This chain uses TRBV23-1 with TRBJ2-5; weak D call: TRBD1 (6 bases). TRBV23-1 falls under the ORF class, with uncertain function. Trimming removed 2 bases at V and 5 bases at J, with 15 bases between. CDR3 length equals 15 residues. The CDR3 sequence is CASSQKSQGDETQYF. DNA for the CDR3: TGCGCCAGCAGTCAAAAGTCACAGGGCGATGAGACCCAGTACTTC.

The genes are TRBV28 and TRBJ1-4; 8 nucleotides line up with TRBD1. Germline values: CDR1 MDHEN, CDR2 SYDVKM. The CDR3 totals 14 residues. V gave up 5 bases and J gave up 5 bases; unmatched junction bases: 4. The CDR3 nucleotides read TGTGCCAGCAGTCCCAGGACAGGGAATGAAAAACTGTTTTTT. This codes for CASSPRTGNEKLFF. The variable domain in full, completed from reference TRBV28 and TRBJ1-4, reads DVKVTQSSRYLVKRTGEKVFLECVQDMDHENMFWYRQDPGLGLRLIYFSYDVKMKEKGDIPEGYSVSREKKERFSLILESASTNQTSMYLCASSPRTGNEKLFFGSGTQLSVL.